This paragraph reports one T cell receptor beta chain. Between the trimmed V and J ends, which lost 5 bases and 2 bases, there was a span of 16 bases. The CDR3 totals 15 residues. CDR1 and CDR2 from the germline V gene are LNHDA and SQIVND (reference sequence). The data derive from a study of OX40 agonist ivuxolimab in advanced cancers. The method was immunoSEQ multiplex PCR; TCRdb's version includes in-frame clones alone and lacks a portion of them. Of 65,000 to 85,000 clones listed, roughly 92% are singletons. The chain links TRBV19 to TRBJ2-7, with a weak D call TRBD1 (5 bases). Specimen: CD4+ or CD8+ T cells sorted from blood, collected in a trial of the OX40 agonist ivuxolimab. The TCR comes from an adult with an advanced solid tumor such as melanoma, head and neck, liver or kidney cancer. CDR3 sequence (DNA): TGTGCCAGTAGTGCTTCAGGGAACGGGCCCTACGAGCAGTACTTC. It encodes CASSASGNGPYEQYF. Full variable domain (missing parts from reference TRBV19 and TRBJ2-7): DGGITQSPKYLFRKEGQNVTLSCEQNLNHDAMYWYRQDPGQGLRLIYYSQIVNDFQKGDIAEGYSVSREKKESFPLTVTSAQKNPTAFYLCASSASGNGPYEQYFGPGTRLTVT.